The clone carrying this T cell receptor beta chain was observed a handful of times. The target antigen is unknown. Per germline, CDR1 MNHNY and CDR2 SVGAGI (reference sequence). Losses at the gene ends were 6 bases for V and 3 bases for J; bases not matched to a gene: 1. The CDR3 runs to 12 residues. This record belongs to a study of OX40 agonist ivuxolimab in advanced cancers. In the study overall: Ivuxolimab, which is an agonistic anti-OX40 (CD134) antibody, was administered to the patients. Across the patients, intravenous ivuxolimab was delivered every 2 weeks at 0.01 to 10 mg/kg.

The study's findings and limits: At 0.1 to 3.0 mg/kg and by week 6, clonal expansion occurred in CD4+ and CD8+ blood T cells. Clonal expansion among partial responders at 0.1-3.0 mg/kg ranked near the lowest.

Sequencing was performed with immunoSEQ multiplex PCR; in TCRdb, only in-frame clones are kept and a portion is missing. Found here are 84,000 or so clones, 80% to 95% of them singletons; the top ten hold 0.4% to 0.55%. J is TRBJ2-7 and V is TRBV6-6, with 8 positions matching TRBD1. The clonotype was recovered from an adult with an advanced solid tumor such as melanoma, head and neck, liver or kidney cancer. The input for sequencing was CD4+ or CD8+ T cells sorted from blood, taken in a trial of the OX40 agonist ivuxolimab. CDR3 protein: CASSGQGYEQYF. The CDR3 DNA reads as TGTGCCAGCAGCGGACAGGGCTACGAGCAGTACTTC.